The 27 T cell receptor beta chains listed next were all sequenced from one sample in a study of CD8 T cells in ankylosing spondylitis (dated by TCRdb to 2016 to 2017). Here is what the overall study found, with its caveats: A TCR beta motif of 7 or 8 highly homologous amino acid variants appeared characteristic of blood from ankylosing spondylitis patients.

These receptors' antigens are unknown. The receptor library was made with 5' RACE. Sequencing took place on an Illumina HiSeq 2500. Using fastp at Q25 and MiXCR, TCRdb reprocessed the public reads and kept productive beta chains. Entries that share a CDR3 protein sequence are merged under the most common genes and DNA. The sample data list hundreds of thousands of distinct CDR3 sequences, and roughly 13% of these were observed just once. Clones ranked in the top ten supply approximately 6.3% of the sample. Input material: blood, either unsorted or a sorted T cell fraction (not recorded which). These receptors were taken from a male donor with ankylosing spondylitis.

The chain recombines TRBV11-2 with TRBJ1-1; tentative D call: TRBD1 (5 bases). This CDR3 comprises 14 residues. Germline V gives CDR1 SGHAT, CDR2 FQNNGV. The V end was cut by 7 bases, the J end by 2 bases, with 14 bases between. The DNA of the CDR3 is TGTGCCAGCAAACTGGGACGGCTCAACACTGAAGCTTTCTTT. Its protein is CASKLGRLNTEAFF. Variable domain in full (rest from reference TRBV11-2 and TRBJ1-1): EAGVAQSPRYKIIEKRQSVAFWCNPISGHATLYWYQQILGQGPKLLIQFQNNGVVDDSQLPKDRFSAERLKGVDSTLKIQPAKLEDSAVYLCASKLGRLNTEAFFGQGTRLTVV.

In this sample, this clonotype turned up a few times. This rearrangement joins TRBV20-1 to TRBJ2-3; 7 bases line up with TRBD2. Germline V lookup: CDR1 DFQATT, CDR2 SNEGSKA (reference sequence). V lost 6 bases to trimming and J lost 0 bases; unmatched junction nucleotides: 6. The CDR3 extends over 14 amino acids. The CDR3, as DNA: TGCAGTGCCCAGCGGGGCCCTAGCACAGATACGCAGTATTTT. Amino acid sequence: CSAQRGPSTDTQYF.

This clonotype showed up many times. This rearrangement joins TRBV5-1 to TRBJ2-7; possible D gene TRBD2, 6 bases. The CDR3 extends over 14 amino acids. Germline loops: CDR1 SGHRS, CDR2 YFSETQ. The V end was cut by 5 bases, the J end by 3 bases, with 15 bases between. The CDR3 sequence: CASRYRDSLYEQYF. CDR3 DNA sequence: TGCGCCAGCAGATACCGGGACTCGCTCTACGAGCAGTACTTC.

The rearrangement joins TRBV28 to TRBJ1-1, with D tentatively TRBD1 (5 bases). The length of the CDR3 is 14 residues. Germline V lookup: CDR1 MDHEN, CDR2 SYDVKM. The germline V and J ends were trimmed by 3 bases and 4 bases, with 12 bases remaining between them. The CDR3 nucleotides read TGTGCCAGCAGTTTCTGGGGGACGGGCACTGAAGCTTTCTTT. It encodes CASSFWGTGTEAFF.

This clonotype turned up a few times. The rearrangement joins TRBV7-2 to TRBJ2-7, with 8 bases identical to TRBD2. This CDR3 contains 13 residues. Trimming removed 8 bases from V and 3 bases from J; junction bases left unmatched: 6. In germline, CDR1 is SGHTA, CDR2 FQGNSA. The DNA for the CDR3 is TGTGCCAGCGCGTCGGGGGGGGGCTACGAGCAGTACTTC. This encodes CASASGGGYEQYF.

The genes are TRBV27 and TRBJ1-4; D remains ambiguous. Trimming removed 5 bases at V and 8 bases at J, with 12 bases between. The CDR3 runs 13 residues. Germline CDR1 reads MNHEY; CDR2 reads SMNVEV (reference sequence). The CDR3 DNA follows: TGTGCCAGCAGTCTAAGGGCCCGGGAAAAACTGTTTTTT. This sequence encodes CASSLRAREKLFF.

The chain recombines TRBV20-1 with TRBJ2-1, with TRBD2 identical over 10 bases. V was clipped by 3 bases and J by 5 bases; unmatched bases: 7. Germline-derived CDR1 and CDR2 are DFQATT and SNEGSKA (reference sequence). The CDR3 consists of 15 residues. The CDR3 here is CSARSGLAGDNEQFF. The CDR3 DNA reads TGCAGTGCTAGGTCAGGTCTAGCGGGAGACAATGAGCAGTTCTTC.

This chain joins TRBV15 and TRBJ1-6, with TRBD1 as a possible D gene (5 bases). This CDR3 contains 15 residues. Germline CDR1 LNHNV, CDR2 YYDKDF (reference sequence). The germline V and J ends were trimmed by 0 bases and 8 bases, with 11 bases remaining between them. The CDR3 bases are TGTGCCACCAGCAGAGATCCAGGCAGGGATTCACCCCTCCACTTT. Its protein product is CATSRDPGRDSPLHF.

The chain links TRBV29-1 to TRBJ1-1; no definite D call. Germline values: CDR1 SQVTM, CDR2 ANQGSEA. Deletions cut 7 bases from V and 3 bases from J, with 9 bases between. This CDR3 region has 11 residues. The CDR3 here is CSAELYTEAFF. CDR3 DNA sequence: TGCAGCGCCGAACTGTACACTGAAGCTTTCTTT. Full variable domain (missing parts from reference TRBV29-1 and TRBJ1-1): SAVISQKPSRDICQRGTSLTIQCQVDSQVTMMFWYRQQPGQSLTLIATANQGSEATYESGFVIDKFPISRPNLTFSTLTVSNMSPEDSSIYLCSAELYTEAFFGQGTRLTVV.

This clonotype was recorded many times. V is TRBV4-1 and J is TRBJ2-1; tentatively, D is TRBD1 (5 bases). The length of the CDR3 is 17 residues. CDR1 and CDR2 from the germline V gene are MGHRA and YSYEKL. Trimming left V 4 bases short and J 8 bases short, with 24 bases between. The CDR3 protein is CASSLIGPDTSDDEQFF. The CDR3 DNA sequence: TGCGCCAGCAGCCTAATCGGTCCGGACACATCAGACGATGAGCAGTTCTTC.

This clonotype was seen only a few times. The J gene is TRBJ1-2, the V gene TRBV19, with D unclear. Per germline, CDR1 LNHDA and CDR2 SQIVND (reference sequence). V was clipped by 3 bases and J by 8 bases, with 10 bases between them. The CDR3 length is 12 residues. The DNA for the CDR3 is TGTGCCAGTAGTATCGATGGGCGGGGCTACACCTTC. Its protein product is CASSIDGRGYTF.

This clonotype was detected many times. The chain has TRBV12-3 or TRBV12-4 and TRBJ1-5; D unresolved. The length of the CDR3 is 13 residues. The germline V and J ends were trimmed by 5 bases and 6 bases, with 11 bases remaining between them. The CDR3 region is CASSPQSRQPQHF. CDR3 DNA sequence: TGTGCCAGCAGTCCCCAGTCTCGTCAGCCCCAGCATTTT.

The sample holds a few counts of this clonotype. The chain combines TRBV29-1 with TRBJ1-4; 8 positions match TRBD1. The CDR3 loop spans 14 amino acids. Germline V CDR1 and CDR2: SQVTM, ANQGSEA. The V gene end was trimmed by 2 bases and the J gene end by 11 bases; junction bases not matched to a gene: 10. CDR3 loop: CSVELGTGNDKLFF. CDR3 nucleotides: TGCAGCGTTGAATTGGGGACAGGTAACGACAAACTGTTTTTT.

The rearrangement joins TRBV5-1 to TRBJ2-5; no firm D call. Trimming shortened V by 4 bases and J by 5 bases, and 12 bases separated the two germline ends. Germline-derived CDR1 and CDR2 are SGHRS and YFSETQ. CDR3 length: 13 amino acids. The CDR3 reads CASSPGVLETQYF. As DNA, the CDR3 is TGCGCCAGCAGCCCCGGAGTCCTGGAGACCCAGTACTTC.

This clonotype has a single count. This chain uses TRBV30 with TRBJ1-5, with 7 nucleotides matching TRBD1. From germline, CDR1 is GTSNPN and CDR2 SVGIG (reference sequence). The CDR3 runs to 13 residues. The V gene end was trimmed by 7 bases and the J gene end by 7 bases; junction bases not matched to a gene: 10. CDR3 DNA: TGTGCCTCCACACAGGGGCCGGGCCAGCCCCAGCATTTT. It translates to CASTQGPGQPQHF.

J is TRBJ2-7 and V is TRBV12-3 or TRBV12-4; 12 bases fit TRBD1. Germline trimming cut 5 bases from V and 7 bases from J; bases unmatched to any gene: 12. The CDR3 contains 16 residues. The DNA of the CDR3 is TGTGCCAGCAGTGCTCGCCTTGGGACAGGGGGCGGTGAGCAGTACTTC. It codes for CASSARLGTGGGEQYF.

The chain recombines TRBV20-1 with TRBJ2-7; 7 nucleotides match TRBD2. CDR1 is DFQATT, CDR2 SNEGSKA, per germline (reference sequence). The CDR3 has 15 amino acids. V gave up 3 bases and J gave up 0 bases; unmatched junction bases: 8. In nucleotides, the CDR3 is TGCAGTGCTAGGAGTCAAGCGGGGAGCTCCTACGAGCAGTACTTC. It yields the protein CSARSQAGSSYEQYF.

This clonotype was seen a handful of times. The chain carries TRBV28 and TRBJ2-4, with no clear D. Germline lookup yields CDR1 MDHEN and CDR2 SYDVKM. Trimming stripped 2 bases from V and 0 bases from J, with 8 bases between. CDR3 length: 15 amino acids. The CDR3 nucleotides read TGTGCCAGCAGTTTAGGGCAAATAGCCAAAAACATTCAGTACTTC. Translation gives CASSLGQIAKNIQYF. Variable domain in full (rest from reference TRBV28 and TRBJ2-4): DVKVTQSSRYLVKRTGEKVFLECVQDMDHENMFWYRQDPGLGLRLIYFSYDVKMKEKGDIPEGYSVSREKKERFSLILESASTNQTSMYLCASSLGQIAKNIQYFGAGTRLSVL.

This chain connects TRBV7-8 to TRBJ1-4; D gene ambiguous. Trimming removed 0 bases at V and 7 bases at J, with 6 bases between. Germline V gene data show CDR1 as SGHVS and CDR2 as FQNEAQ. This CDR3 has 13 amino acids. In DNA form, the CDR3 reads TGTGCCAGCAGCTTAGCGCTAGCTGAAAAACTGTTTTTT. Amino acids: CASSLALAEKLFF. Supplemented by reference TRBV7-8 and TRBJ1-4, the full variable domain reads GAGVSQSPRYKVAKRGQDVALRCDPISGHVSLFWYQQALGQGPEFLTYFQNEAQLDKSGLPSDRFFAERPEGSVSTLKIQRTQQEDSAVYLCASSLALAEKLFFGSGTQLSVL.

This clonotype was detected once. V gene TRBV4-1 combines with J gene TRBJ2-1, with 8 bases lining up with TRBD2. J lost 2 bases, V lost 4 bases, and 4 bases had no gene match. Germline V gives CDR1 MGHRA, CDR2 YSYEKL. The CDR3 runs 15 residues. CDR3 residues: CASSPREATYNEQFF. DNA of the CDR3: TGCGCCAGCAGCCCGCGGGAGGCCACCTACAATGAGCAGTTCTTC.

This clonotype has a handful of counts. The chain is built from TRBV6-5 and TRBJ2-3; 7 bases are a match to TRBD2. Germline V CDR1 and CDR2: MNHEY, SVGAGI. This CDR3 has 16 amino acids. The V and J ends lost 0 bases and 7 bases, in that order; junction bases with no gene match: 10. For the CDR3, the DNA is TGTGCCAGCAGTTACTCTGGCAGTAGCGGGCGGAATACGCAGTATTTT. Translated: CASSYSGSSGRNTQYF.

This clonotype was seen repeatedly, ten times or more. The rearrangement uses TRBV3-1 and TRBJ1-4; D is unclear. The CDR3 length is 14 residues. The germline gives CDR1 LGHDT, CDR2 YNNKEL (reference sequence). V was shortened by 4 bases and J by 8 bases, with 14 bases between the two germline ends. The CDR3 protein is CASSRDGANEKLFF. DNA for the CDR3: TGTGCCAGCAGCCGTGACGGTGCCAACGAAAAACTGTTTTTT.

This clonotype has just a few counts. The gene calls are TRBV19 and TRBJ2-4; 12 bases are a match to TRBD2. CDR3 size: 15 residues. Germline V gene data show CDR1 as LNHDA and CDR2 as SQIVND (reference sequence). V was pared by 10 bases and J by 0 bases, with 4 bases of the junction left unmatched. The CDR3 is CATTSGSAAKNIQYF. Written as DNA, the CDR3 is TGTGCCACGACTAGCGGGAGTGCAGCCAAAAACATTCAGTACTTC.

Here the CDR3 reads CSASRTGVTYEQYF. In nucleotides, the CDR3 is TGCAGTGCTAGCAGGACAGGGGTAACCTACGAGCAGTACTTC. This sequence joins TRBV20-1 and TRBJ2-7; 9 positions match TRBD1. The trim removed 3 bases at V and 2 bases at J, leaving 5 bases unmatched. Germline CDR1 reads DFQATT; CDR2 reads SNEGSKA (reference sequence). The CDR3 is 14 residues long.

The V gene is TRBV29-1, the J gene TRBJ2-1; no clear D gene. The CDR3 is made up of 12 amino acids. V lost 5 bases to trimming and J lost 9 bases, with 14 bases between them. CDR1 and CDR2 from the germline V gene are SQVTM and ANQGSEA. CDR3: CSVKGPLSEQFF. CDR3 DNA sequence: TGCAGCGTTAAAGGACCCCTTAGTGAGCAGTTCTTC.

The chain links TRBV7-9 to TRBJ1-4; TRBD1 might be the D (6 bases). The CDR3 consists of 15 residues. V was cut by 5 bases and J by 3 bases, with 13 bases left in between. The germline gives CDR1 SEHNR, CDR2 FQNEAQ (reference sequence). CDR3 nucleotides: TGTGCCAGCAGCGTAACAGGGATGGCTAATGAAAAACTGTTTTTT. This gives the protein CASSVTGMANEKLFF.

This clonotype was found many times. The chain joins TRBV15 to TRBJ2-1; 7 bases fit TRBD2. This CDR3 region has 16 residues. CDR1 and CDR2 from the germline V gene are LNHNV and YYDKDF (reference sequence). J was trimmed by 1 base and V by 0 bases; bases with no gene match: 3. CDR3 region: CATSREGGSSYNEQFF. CDR3 nucleotides: TGTGCCACCAGCAGAGAGGGGGGGTCTTCCTACAATGAGCAGTTCTTC.